The 18 T cell receptor beta chains presented below share a single source sample, sequenced in a study of T cell responses to AZD1222 COVID-19 vaccine. Here immunoSEQ multiplex PCR was the method, and the copy in TCRdb shows in-frame clones only, minus some. Of 160,000 or so clones detected, under 95% appear once; the ten largest clones hold about 1%. The sequences come from peripheral blood, collected 28 days after the second AZD1222 dose. The receptors were sampled from an adult who received the AZD1222 COVID-19 vaccine.

V usage is TRBV6-5 and J usage is TRBJ1-5; no clear D. The length of the CDR3 is 13 residues. Trimming pared 4 bases from V and 5 bases from J, leaving 9 bases between. CDR1 MNHEY and CDR2 SVGAGI come from the germline V gene. DNA for the CDR3: TGTGCCAGCAGTTTAAGTGGTTATCAGCCCCAGCATTTT. Translated: CASSLSGYQPQHF.

The V call is TRBV10-3, the J call TRBJ1-1; TRBD1 aligns across 7 bases. Germline lookup yields CDR1 ENHRY and CDR2 SYGVKD. J gave up 0 bases and V 7 bases, and 5 bases lay outside the gene matches. The CDR3 has 14 residues. The CDR3 DNA sequence: TGTGCCATCAACCTGGACAGGATGAACACTGAAGCTTTCTTT. Amino acids: CAINLDRMNTEAFF.

This chain connects TRBV10-1 to TRBJ1-5; D gene uncertain. The CDR3 runs 13 residues. Germline assignment: CDR1 WNHNN and CDR2 SYGVQD (reference sequence). The germline V and J ends were trimmed by 11 bases and 2 bases, with 13 bases remaining between them. This CDR3 is CALDCIRNQPQHF. DNA for the CDR3: TGCGCCTTAGATTGTATACGCAATCAGCCCCAGCATTTT.

Details on this clone: Germline and junction disagree at one end, which may indicate a read error. The CDR3 coding sequence is TGTGCCAGCAGCGCTAGCCCCGACAGGGCCTTGTTT. Encoded protein: CASSASPDRALF. This sequence joins TRBV9 and TRBJ1-5; TRBD1 aligns across 7 bases. This CDR3 has 12 residues. Looked up from germline, CDR1 is SGDLS and CDR2 is YYNGEE.

This rearrangement joins TRBV2 to TRBJ1-2; a possible D gene is TRBD1 (5 bases). Trimming took 8 bases from V and 8 from J, leaving 15 bases between them. Germline V gene sequence: CDR1 SNHLY, CDR2 FYNNEI. CDR3 length: 12 amino acids. CDR3 region: CASSTERVGYTF. The CDR3 DNA is TGTGCCAGCTCGACAGAGCGGGTAGGCTACACCTTC.

The gene calls are TRBV6-1 and TRBJ2-6, with D hard to call. Trimming removed 3 bases from V and 1 base from J, with 4 bases in between. Looked up from germline, CDR1 is MNHNS and CDR2 is SASEGT. CDR3 length: 14 amino acids. The CDR3 DNA reads as TGTGCCAGCAGTGAGGGATCTGGGGCCAACGTCCTGACTTTC. It specifies CASSEGSGANVLTF.

The V and J genes are TRBV9 and TRBJ1-2; TRBD1 aligns across 9 bases. The CDR3 length is 14 residues. Germline CDR1 reads SGDLS; CDR2 reads YYNGEE. V was pared by 3 bases and J by 8 bases, with 8 bases of the junction left unmatched. The CDR3 DNA follows: TGTGCCAGCAGCGAAGCCGGGACAGGGTGGGGCTACACCTTC. Its protein is CASSEAGTGWGYTF.

The genes are TRBV7-2 and TRBJ2-3, with D tentatively TRBD1 (6 bases). Germline CDR1 is SGHTA and CDR2 is FQGNSA. The CDR3 is 16 amino acids. V was trimmed by 2 bases and J by 3 bases, leaving 15 bases between them. CDR3: CASSLSAGGWTDTQYF. CDR3 DNA sequence: TGTGCCAGCAGCTTAAGTGCTGGGGGCTGGACAGATACGCAGTATTTT. Combining the CDR3 with reference TRBV7-2 and TRBJ2-3 gives the whole variable domain GAGVSQSPSNKVTEKGKDVELRCDPISGHTALYWYRQSLGQGLEFLIYFQGNSAPDKSGLPSDRFSAERTGGSVSTLTIQRTQQEDSAVYLCASSLSAGGWTDTQYFGPGTRLTVL.

This chain uses TRBV5-5 with TRBJ1-5; TRBD1 might be the D (6 bases). The germline V and J ends were trimmed by 3 bases and 1 base, with 8 bases remaining between them. This CDR3 is built from 14 residues. CDR1 SGHKS and CDR2 YYEKEE come from the germline V gene (reference sequence). The CDR3 bases are TGTGCCAGCAGCTCCCAGGGGAGCAATCAGCCCCAGCATTTT. Encoded protein: CASSSQGSNQPQHF.

CDR3 amino acids: CASTRTGGDDTQYF. For the CDR3, the DNA is TGTGCCAGCACCCGGACAGGGGGGGACGATACGCAGTATTTT. The V gene is TRBV5-4, the J gene TRBJ2-3; TRBD1 matches 10 bases. V was clipped by 6 bases and J by 6 bases; unmatched bases: 7. CDR1 SGHNT and CDR2 YYREEE come from the germline V gene (reference sequence). This CDR3 has 14 residues.

The J gene is TRBJ1-6, the V gene TRBV18, with TRBD1 identical over 11 bases. CDR1 and CDR2 (germline): KGHSH, LQKENI. The CDR3 covers 16 residues. Trimming removed 1 base from V and 10 bases from J; junction bases left unmatched: 6. The DNA of the CDR3 is TGTGCCAGCTCACCACAATGGGACAGGGGGAAATCACCCCTCCACTTT. It codes for CASSPQWDRGKSPLHF.

The chain carries TRBV5-4 and TRBJ2-5; no reliable D call. Germline V CDR1 and CDR2: SGHNT, YYREEE (reference sequence). CDR3 length equals 14 residues. The V end was cut by 4 bases, the J end by 4 bases, with 14 bases between. In nucleotides, the CDR3 is TGTGCCAGCAGCGACATGGGCGGTCGAGAGACCCAGTACTTC. It translates to CASSDMGGRETQYF.

The rearrangement links TRBV21-1 to TRBJ2-1; no DNA check was done on the table's D call, TRBD2. TRBV21-1 constitutes a pseudogene. The CDR3 runs 13 residues. The CDR3 DNA reads TGTGCCAGCAGCAACACTGGCTACAATGAGCAGTTCTTC. Amino acid sequence: CASSNTGYNEQFF.

Notes on this clone: Within the sample, other DNA sequences also encode this same CDR3. The gene calls are TRBV18 and TRBJ1-5; the D gene is possibly TRBD1 (6 bases). The CDR3 has 13 residues. V was clipped by 2 bases and J by 6 bases, with 8 bases between them. The germline gives CDR1 KGHSH, CDR2 LQKENI. The CDR3 DNA is TGTGCCAGCTCACCAGGGGGCAGTCAGCCCCAGCATTTT. Translating it yields CASSPGGSQPQHF.

The V gene is TRBV30, the J gene TRBJ2-1, with D uncertain. The CDR3 runs to 17 residues. V was pared by 1 base and J by 0 bases, with 16 bases between. Germline loops: CDR1 GTSNPN, CDR2 SVGIG (reference sequence). DNA of the CDR3: TGTGCCTGGAGTGGGCAGTTAAAGACTTCCTCCTACAATGAGCAGTTCTTC. It yields the protein CAWSGQLKTSSYNEQFF.

This rearrangement joins TRBV5-1 to TRBJ2-1, with D perhaps TRBD2 (5 bases). V gave up 2 bases and J gave up 2 bases, with 11 bases separating them. Looked up from germline, CDR1 is SGHRS and CDR2 is YFSETQ. The CDR3 loop spans 15 amino acids. The CDR3: CASSFWRAAYNEQFF. The CDR3 region has the DNA TGCGCCAGCAGCTTTTGGCGGGCGGCCTACAATGAGCAGTTCTTC.

This chain connects TRBV30 to TRBJ1-3; D is undetermined. The V end lost 0 bases, the J end lost 0 bases, and 9 bases lay between the germline ends. The CDR3 extends over 15 amino acids. The V gene's germline CDR1 is GTSNPN and CDR2 SVGIG (reference sequence). The CDR3 region has the DNA TGTGCCTGGAGTGTATTGAGGTACTCTGGAAACACCATATATTTT. It yields the protein CAWSVLRYSGNTIYF.

This clone has a handful of counts. This chain connects TRBV27 to TRBJ1-5, with TRBD1 matching over 8 bases. The CDR3 length is 15 residues. Germline V gene sequence: CDR1 MNHEY, CDR2 SMNVEV (reference sequence). After removal of 5 bases from V and 4 bases from J, the junction contained 7 bases not matched to a gene. The CDR3 DNA is TGTGCCAGCAGTCCTCAGGGGGCCTGGAATCAGCCCCAGCATTTT. Translation: CASSPQGAWNQPQHF.